This is a list of T cell receptor beta chains from one sample in a study of blood T cells in healthy people across ages. One entry per CDR3 protein, called by TCRdb with MiXCR from the 5' RACE reads. Counted here are more than 550,000 distinct CDR3 sequences, about a fifth occurring once; the ten biggest clones make up roughly a fifth. Sequenced sample: blood. The receptors stem from a man in his 70s in good health. Both conserved end residues are part of each CDR3. The D gene is left open where the match is weak. For some rows the clone size is stated as once, few or many, or as a class when expanded; others skip it.

D gene	V gene	clone size	J gene	CDR3 DNA	CDR3 protein
TRBD2	TRBV12-3/TRBV12-4	once	TRBJ2-7	TGTGCCAGCAGTCGTGCGTTGTCGCGGGGGTTCTCCTACGAGCAGTACTTC	CASSRALSRGFSYEQYF
TRBD1	TRBV3-1	.	TRBJ2-7	TGTGCCAGCAGCCCTGGACAGGGGGCAGGCGAGCAGTACTTC	CASSPGQGAGEQYF
.	TRBV12-3/TRBV12-4	few	TRBJ2-5	TGTGTCAGCACCATTGGGCTTTCCCTAGAGACCCAGTACTTC	CVSTIGLSLETQYF
.	TRBV5-5	few	TRBJ2-5	TGTGCCAGCAGCTTGAGCGGCCTGTCCCAGGGGCAGCACTTC	CASSLSGLSQGQHF
.	TRBV19	few	TRBJ2-1	TGTGCCAGTAGTATAGAGGGCGCCGAGATGCGTGAGCAGTTCTTC	CASSIEGAEMREQFF
TRBD2	TRBV29-1	.	TRBJ2-3	TGCAGCGTTGAAGATCCGGCTAGCGGGGGGGTCCCAGATACGCAGTATTTT	CSVEDPASGGVPDTQYF
TRBD2	TRBV28	.	TRBJ2-7	TGTGCCAGCGGTCTTTCTAGCGGGGGGGCAGACGAGCAGTACTTC	CASGLSSGGADEQYF
.	TRBV7-9	.	TRBJ1-1	TGTGCCAGCAGCTTAGCGCTAAGGGTTGTGAGCACTGAAGCTTTCTTT	CASSLALRVVSTEAFF
TRBD1	TRBV28	.	TRBJ2-7	TGTGCCAGCAGTTTAACCTGGGGACAGGGATACTACGAGCAGTACTTC	CASSLTWGQGYYEQYF
TRBD2	TRBV3-1	.	TRBJ2-7	TGTGCCAGCAGCCCAGGACTAGCGGGAGTCTACGAGCAGTACTTC	CASSPGLAGVYEQYF
.	TRBV7-9	.	TRBJ2-7	TGTGCCAGCAGCTTAGTCTTCTCCGACTTGAACGAGCAGTACTTC	CASSLVFSDLNEQYF